Following are 29 T cell receptor beta chains from one sample sequenced in a study of chemoradiotherapy in HPV16-positive cancers. Sequenced by immunoSEQ multiplex PCR; TCRdb stores in-frame clones only, minus some. The profile shows tens of thousands of clones, around 88% of them singletons. The specimen was blood, collected from a patient who underwent chemoradiotherapy. The receptors come from a human donor with HPV-associated anogenital cancer.

The chain joins TRBV10-3 to TRBJ2-5; 12 nucleotides agree with TRBD2. Germline V gives CDR1 ENHRY, CDR2 SYGVKD. This CDR3 spans 15 amino acids. V was clipped by 6 bases and J by 5 bases; unmatched bases: 7. The CDR3 nucleotides are TGTGCCATCAGCATGGGACTAGCGGGTCTCGAGACCCAGTACTTC. Residues: CAISMGLAGLETQYF.

The chain combines TRBV5-4 with TRBJ2-5; 8 bases are shared with TRBD1. Germline-derived CDR1 and CDR2 are SGHNT and YYREEE (reference sequence). V lost 4 bases and J lost 4; bases outside the gene matches: 9. This CDR3 comprises 15 residues. CDR3 in DNA: TGTGCCAGCAGCCCGACCAGGGGGCAGGGAGAGACCCAGTACTTC. Its protein product is CASSPTRGQGETQYF. Using reference TRBV5-4 and TRBJ2-5 for the parts outside the CDR3, the full variable domain is ETGVTQSPTHLIKTRGQQVTLRCSSQSGHNTVSWYQQALGQGPQFIFQYYREEENGRGNFPPRFSGLQFPNYSSELNVNALELDDSALYLCASSPTRGQGETQYFGPGTRLLVL.

The V gene is TRBV4-2, the J gene TRBJ2-1; possibly TRBD2 for D (6 bases). The CDR3 spans 13 residues. V was shortened by 1 base and J by 9 bases, with 10 bases between the two germline ends. The germline gives CDR1 LGHNA, CDR2 YNFKEQ. The CDR3 sequence is CASSQALGGEQFF. The CDR3 DNA reads as TGTGCCAGCAGCCAAGCGCTGGGGGGTGAGCAGTTCTTC.

This clone was seen only a few times. This chain links TRBV2 with TRBJ1-1, with no clear D. V was cut by 6 bases and J by 1 base, with 9 bases left in between. This CDR3 contains 13 residues. CDR1 and CDR2 from the germline V gene are SNHLY and FYNNEI. The CDR3, as DNA: TGTGCCAGCAGAGCGGACGGGAACACTGAAGCTTTCTTT. It codes for CASRADGNTEAFF.

V usage is TRBV5-1 and J usage is TRBJ1-3; TRBD1 might be the D (5 bases). The CDR3 covers 14 residues. Per the germline V gene, CDR1 is SGHRS and CDR2 is YFSETQ. V dropped 0 bases and J dropped 6 bases, with 10 bases sitting between them. DNA of the CDR3: TGCGCCAGCAGCTTGGCAGGGTATGAAAACACCATATATTTT. Its translation: CASSLAGYENTIYF.

The rearrangement joins TRBV27 to TRBJ1-2; unclear D gene. CDR1 is MNHEY and CDR2 is SMNVEV in the germline V gene (reference sequence). This CDR3 is built from 16 residues. V lost 4 bases and J 2 bases, leaving 17 bases between the germline ends. The CDR3 DNA is TGTGCCAGCAGTTCCGGCCGGGTGGGGAACAACTATGGCTACACCTTC. Amino acid sequence: CASSSGRVGNNYGYTF.

This chain links TRBV7-9 with TRBJ1-6, with D maybe TRBD1 (6 bases). The CDR3 has 17 amino acids. Germline V gene sequence: CDR1 SEHNR, CDR2 FQNEAQ (reference sequence). V shed 2 bases and J shed 9 bases, with 20 bases lying between them. The CDR3 reads CASSLTGKLNQGSPLHF. CDR3 nucleotides: TGTGCCAGCAGCTTAACAGGGAAGCTAAACCAAGGTTCACCCCTCCACTTT.

The chain uses TRBV2 and TRBJ2-7, with D possibly matching TRBD1 (5 bases). Germline values: CDR1 SNHLY, CDR2 FYNNEI. The V end was cut by 7 bases, the J end by 2 bases, with 9 bases between. The CDR3 covers 12 residues. The CDR3: CASNSGPYEQYF. The CDR3 nucleotides are TGTGCCAGCAATTCAGGGCCCTACGAGCAGTACTTC.

The chain employs TRBV18 and TRBJ1-5, with 9 bases lining up with TRBD1. V trimming: 3 bases; J trimming: 3 bases; junction bases outside the gene matches: 6. The CDR3 is made up of 16 amino acids. Germline loops: CDR1 KGHSH, CDR2 LQKENI. The CDR3 nucleotides are TGTGCCAGCTCACCGCGCGACAGGGGGGACAATCAGCCCCAGCATTTT. It encodes CASSPRDRGDNQPQHF.

The chain is built from TRBV6-4 and TRBJ2-2, with unresolved D. The CDR3 is made up of 13 amino acids. The ends were cut back, 1 base at V and 3 bases at J, with 3 bases in the middle. Germline values: CDR1 MRHNA, CDR2 SNTAGT. The CDR3 reads CASSDWDTGELFF. The CDR3 coding sequence is TGTGCCAGCAGTGACTGGGACACCGGGGAGCTGTTTTTT.

The genes are TRBV30 and TRBJ1-2; no reliable D call. V dropped 0 bases and J dropped 8 bases, with 10 bases sitting between them. This CDR3 contains 12 residues. Germline CDR1 and CDR2: GTSNPN and SVGIG (reference sequence). The CDR3 is CAWSVRVWGYTF. The CDR3 region has the DNA TGTGCCTGGAGTGTACGGGTCTGGGGCTACACCTTC.

The chain employs TRBV10-3 and TRBJ1-1; tentatively, D is TRBD1 (6 bases). V was cut by 8 bases and J by 2 bases, with 12 bases left in between. This CDR3 is 13 amino acids long. Germline values: CDR1 ENHRY, CDR2 SYGVKD. CDR3 bases: TGTGCCATCTCGACCGGGGGCAACACTGAAGCTTTCTTT. Protein: CAISTGGNTEAFF.

This chain links TRBV10-3 with TRBJ1-2, with TRBD1 identical over 7 bases. Germline-derived CDR1 and CDR2 are ENHRY and SYGVKD. The CDR3 sequence is 14 residues long. Trimming took 6 bases from V and 5 from J; bases not matched to a gene: 9. DNA for the CDR3: TGTGCCATCAGAACCGGGACAGATGGGTATGGCTACACCTTC. This codes for CAIRTGTDGYGYTF.

The DNA of the CDR3 is TGTGCCAGCAACAGACTCGTGAGCACAGATACGCAGTATTTT. Translation gives CASNRLVSTDTQYF. The chain joins TRBV6-1 to TRBJ2-3; D gene ambiguous. The V gene's germline CDR1 is MNHNS and CDR2 SASEGT. Trimming stripped 7 bases from V and 0 bases from J, with 11 bases between. This CDR3 is 14 amino acids long.

J is TRBJ1-1 and V is TRBV2; possibly TRBD1 for D (5 bases). This CDR3 region has 15 residues. Trimming removed 4 bases from V and 0 bases from J, with 12 bases in between. Germline V CDR1 and CDR2: SNHLY, FYNNEI. In DNA, the CDR3 is TGTGCCAGCAGTGTTACCGGGGCATTGAACACTGAAGCTTTCTTT. Protein: CASSVTGALNTEAFF.

The J gene is TRBJ1-1, the V gene TRBV18, with D maybe TRBD1 (5 bases). CDR3 length: 13 amino acids. V shed 8 bases and J shed 0 bases, with 10 bases lying between them. Germline CDR1 KGHSH, CDR2 LQKENI. The CDR3 DNA sequence: TGTGCCAGCCTAGGGGTCCTGAACACTGAAGCTTTCTTT. Amino acids: CASLGVLNTEAFF.

This clone appeared a single time. The chain employs TRBV10-3 and TRBJ1-1; D not resolved. Trimming shortened V by 0 bases and J by 6 bases, and 26 bases separated the two germline ends. Germline CDR1 ENHRY, CDR2 SYGVKD. The CDR3 sequence is 19 residues long. CDR3 protein: CAISESHRVILHERSEAFF. DNA for the CDR3: TGTGCCATCAGTGAGTCCCACCGGGTCATCTTACACGAACGATCTGAAGCTTTCTTT.

This clone was counted once. The rearrangement links TRBV30 to TRBJ1-2, with 9 bases that match TRBD1. V lost 5 bases and J lost 10; bases outside the gene matches: 11. This CDR3 region has 13 residues. Per germline, CDR1 GTSNPN and CDR2 SVGIG (reference sequence). Written as DNA, the CDR3 is TGTGCCTGGGGCCGGACAGGGGCTCACTCCTACACCTTC. Protein product: CAWGRTGAHSYTF.

The chain couples TRBV7-2 to TRBJ2-1; D gene ambiguous. Germline CDR1 SGHTA, CDR2 FQGNSA. V was clipped by 2 bases and J by 10 bases, with 18 bases between them. This CDR3 has 15 residues. CDR3 amino acids: CASSLISSGVGEQFF. The CDR3 DNA is TGTGCCAGCAGCTTAATATCGTCCGGAGTAGGGGAGCAGTTCTTC.

This rearrangement joins TRBV4-1 to TRBJ2-5, with 10 bases matching TRBD2. V was clipped by 8 bases and J by 2 bases; unmatched bases: 5. Germline V gene sequence: CDR1 MGHRA, CDR2 YSYEKL. CDR3 length equals 14 residues. The CDR3, as DNA: TGCGCCAGCGCAGGACTAGCGGATCAAGAGACCCAGTACTTC. Translating gives CASAGLADQETQYF.

The chain is built from TRBV10-2 and TRBJ2-7, with D maybe TRBD1 (5 bases). Germline V gene data show CDR1 as WSHSY and CDR2 as SAAADI. V shed 5 bases and J shed 0 bases, with 20 bases lying between them. The CDR3 is 17 amino acids. CDR3 loop: CASSRYGALESSYEQYF. CDR3 in DNA: TGCGCCAGCAGTAGATATGGGGCCCTGGAGAGCTCCTACGAGCAGTACTTC.

A single count supports this clone. The chain recombines TRBV20-1 with TRBJ2-5; no clear D gene. CDR3 size: 11 residues. V was trimmed by 3 bases and J by 5 bases, leaving 7 bases between them. The germline gives CDR1 DFQATT, CDR2 SNEGSKA (reference sequence). This CDR3 reads CSASRMETQYF. The CDR3 DNA follows: TGCAGTGCTAGCAGGATGGAGACCCAGTACTTC.

The chain combines TRBV19 with TRBJ1-2; no firm D call. Trimming shortened V by 6 bases and J by 1 base, and 24 bases separated the two germline ends. CDR3 size: 18 residues. Per germline, CDR1 LNHDA and CDR2 SQIVND (reference sequence). The CDR3 here is CASRYPQRVRGDNYGYTF. The CDR3 nucleotides read TGTGCCAGTAGATATCCCCAGCGCGTACGTGGGGATAACTATGGCTACACCTTC.

This chain joins TRBV6-5 and TRBJ2-2; D possibly corresponds to TRBD2 (6 bases). Germline assignment: CDR1 MNHEY and CDR2 SVGAGI. Trimming stripped 2 bases from V and 0 bases from J, with 10 bases between. The CDR3 totals 16 residues. The CDR3 DNA reads TGTGCCAGCAGTTACGGGTTAGCGGCGAACACCGGGGAGCTGTTTTTT. Translated, it gives CASSYGLAANTGELFF.

The chain carries TRBV14 and TRBJ1-1, with no clear D. The V end was cut by 3 bases, the J end by 5 bases, with 10 bases between. Germline CDR1 reads SGHDN; CDR2 reads FVKESK. The CDR3 totals 13 residues. CDR3 sequence: CASSQLSVTEAFF. The CDR3 coding sequence is TGTGCCAGCAGCCAGCTCTCGGTGACTGAAGCTTTCTTT.

This chain joins TRBV2 and TRBJ2-5; TRBD1 matches 7 bases. Germline V CDR1 and CDR2: SNHLY, FYNNEI. The CDR3 is 13 amino acids. Unmatched junction bases numbered 10, after V lost 7 bases and J lost 8 bases. In DNA, the CDR3 is TGTGCCAGCAAATCGACAGGGCGGAGTACCCAGTACTTC. As protein: CASKSTGRSTQYF.

This clone occurred once. The chain joins TRBV4-1 to TRBJ2-5, with TRBD2 matching 9 bases. The germline V gene has CDR1 MGHRA and CDR2 YSYEKL. The CDR3 has 16 residues. V gave up 1 base and J gave up 0 bases; unmatched junction bases: 3. The CDR3 loop is CASSQVLAGYQETQYF. The CDR3 DNA reads TGCGCCAGCAGCCAAGTTCTAGCGGGGTACCAAGAGACCCAGTACTTC.

The chain is built from TRBV5-6 and TRBJ2-2; D unclear. Deletions cut 1 base from V and 4 bases from J, with 8 bases between. CDR3 length: 14 amino acids. In germline, CDR1 is SGHDT, CDR2 YYEEEE. CDR3: CASSLWLSTGELFF. The CDR3, as DNA: TGTGCCAGCAGCTTGTGGTTATCCACCGGGGAGCTGTTTTTT.

The V gene is TRBV5-1, the J gene TRBJ2-3; D could derive from TRBD1 or TRBD2 (5 bases each). The length of the CDR3 is 15 residues. Trimming removed 4 bases at V and 3 bases at J, with 15 bases between. Germline assignment: CDR1 SGHRS and CDR2 YFSETQ. CDR3 in amino acids: CASSPAGRETDTQYF. CDR3 DNA: TGCGCCAGCAGCCCCGCGGGCAGGGAAACAGATACGCAGTATTTT. Filled out from reference TRBV5-1 and TRBJ2-3, the complete variable domain reads KAGVTQTPRYLIKTRGQQVTLSCSPISGHRSVSWYQQTPGQGLQFLFEYFSETQRNKGNFPGRFSGRQFSNSRSEMNVSTLELGDSALYLCASSPAGRETDTQYFGPGTRLTVL.